This T cell receptor beta chain was recorded in a study of blood T cell repertoires in COVID-19. Study in general: The study drew acute and convalescent COVID-19 samples from the United States, Italy and Spain.

In the original workflow: Estimates of nucleated cell counts were drawn from the amplification of reference gene primers. Generated by immunoSEQ multiplex PCR, the TCRdb table keeps only in-frame clones and is missing some. D and trimming were read from the DNA, whereas the V and J calls and clone size are those reported in that table. The sample contains about 240,000 clones, 82% of which appear only once. Losses at the gene ends were 0 bases for V and 3 bases for J; bases not matched to a gene: 9. Germline loops: CDR1 LGHNA, CDR2 YNFKEQ. This CDR3 is 17 amino acids long. The receptor's source is a woman aged 60 to 75 with active or convalescent COVID-19. Specimen: peripheral blood. The chain employs TRBV4-2 and TRBJ2-3; 7 nucleotides match TRBD1. The CDR3 DNA follows: TGTGCCAGCAGCCAAGAACTGAGGGGGCCGGGGACAGATACGCAGTATTTT. It codes for CASSQELRGPGTDTQYF.